This T cell receptor (beta chain) was sequenced in a study of Ad26.COV2.S vaccination and SARS-CoV-2 variants (dated by TCRdb to about 2021). About the study as a whole: Vaccine-arm donors came from COV1001, a multicentre, randomized, double-blind, placebo-controlled phase I-IIa trial of Ad26.COV2.S in healthy adults. Dosing of Ad26.COV2.S was intramuscular, at either 5x10^10 or 1x10^11 viral particles, delivered as one shot or as two shots spaced 56 days apart. TCRbeta repertoire sequencing served as the tool for gauging how specific and how broad the SARS-CoV-2-reactive T cell receptors were following Ad26.COV2.S vaccination. A total of around 32 samples were included in the TCR-sequenced set, comprising around 20 Ad26.COV2.S vaccine recipients, 5 placebo recipients and 8 SARS-CoV-2 convalescent individuals. Trial participants were randomized into five groups of five, in which low-dose or high-dose Ad26.COV2.S was given once or twice, or placebo was given on both occasions. Investigators did not know the trial group allocation while performing experiments and assessing outcomes. Study-wide findings and limitations: The authors noted that the TCR breadth and depth analyses may have underestimated total T cell responses. Non-spike TCR breadth was comparable between vaccine and placebo recipients, consistent with the vaccine containing only spike. Spike-specific TCR breadth was higher in Ad26.COV2.S recipients than in placebo recipients (P = 0.0014). The study was not powered to compare responses between vaccine doses or regimens. After vaccination, spike-specific CD8+ and CD4+ T cell responses were reported to show substantial breadth.

Per the publication, the treatment or condition label means: about 20 received Ad26.COV2.S at low or high dose, single or two shots; several received placebo; per-sample allocation not given. For vaccine and placebo recipients, the sequenced repertoires came from samples collected on day 63 after the first injection. Cohort 1b enrolled 20 to 30 adults aged 18-55 years at a single site in Boston, USA, between 29 July and 7 August 2020. Ad26.COV2.S consisted of a replication-incompetent adenovirus type 26 vector by which a prefusion-stabilized SARS-CoV-2 spike protein from the original Wuhan strain was expressed. TCRbeta CDR3 regions were sequenced with the immunoSEQ Assay. After extraction, genomic DNA underwent amplification by bias-controlled multiplex PCR, followed by high-throughput sequencing. The source study handled its data this way. To quantify the absolute abundance of every unique TCRbeta CDR3 region, sequences were collapsed and filtered. T cell fraction was estimated by normalization of TCRbeta template counts to usable DNA, with usable DNA being measured through amplification of reference genes present in all nucleated cells. Repertoire TCRs were annotated as SARS-CoV-2-specific when V gene, CDR3 amino acid sequence and J gene were exactly matched to a known reactive TCR set. The reference SARS-CoV-2 TCR set came from MIRA and was filtered for enrichment in COVID-19-positive ImmuneCODE repertoires, removing public or cross-reactive TCRs. Based on the MIRA antigens, annotated TCRs were further analysed at the level of specific ORF or position within ORF. Depth was the summed frequency of annotated unique rearrangements, while breadth was defined as annotated unique rearrangements over total unique productive rearrangements. Two-sided Wilcoxon rank-sum tests were applied when comparing TCR breadth between groups. TCRdb obtained this table from immuneACCESS and retained in-frame rearrangements with V and J assigned. These tables miss some clones; where compared with another copy, unresolved V genes account for less than half of the shortfall, and the remainder is unexplained. Clonal size and the V and J genes are those of that table, whereas D and trimming came from the DNA. This sample comprises some 290,000 clones, approximately 86% of them detected only once. The ten largest clonotypes hold 2.1% of the sample.

This clone was picked up one time. Its antigen is currently not known. No base-level quality is on record; no much larger clone is a single base apart. From the cysteine through the phenylalanine, the CDR3 covers 15 amino acids. Only the CDR3 DNA stays, 45 bases, in frame from base 1. CDR1 LGHNT and CDR2 FRNRAP are derived from the germline V gene. Germline trimming amounts to 7 bases on V and 2 bases on J, with 7 as the count of junction bases outside the gene matches. Sequencing was performed on peripheral blood, taken in a trial of Ad26.COV2.S vaccine versus placebo. The sequence came from a person aged 18 to 59 who received the Ad26.COV2.S COVID-19 vaccine or a placebo. Here the chain combines TRBV12-5 and TRBJ2-2; TRBD2 agrees with 7 junctional bases. The CDR3 region: CASAPRGLNTGELFF. The DNA sequence is as follows: TGTGCTAGTGCTCCGAGGGGACTAAACACCGGGGAGCTGTTTTTT.